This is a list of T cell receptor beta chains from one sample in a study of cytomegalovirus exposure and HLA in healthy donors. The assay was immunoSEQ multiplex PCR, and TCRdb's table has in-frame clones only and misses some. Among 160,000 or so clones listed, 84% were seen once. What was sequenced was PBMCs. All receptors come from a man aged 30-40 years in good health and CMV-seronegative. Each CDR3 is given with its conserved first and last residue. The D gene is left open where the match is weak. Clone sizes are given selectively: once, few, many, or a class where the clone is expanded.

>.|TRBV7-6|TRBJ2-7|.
CASSLAYGGFNEQYF
TGTGCCAGCAGCTTAGCGTATGGCGGGTTTAACGAGCAGTACTTC
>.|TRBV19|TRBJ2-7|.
CASSIGGLSYEQYF
TGTGCCAGTAGTATAGGAGGCCTCTCCTACGAGCAGTACTTC
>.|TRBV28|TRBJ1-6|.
CAGGEGASPLHF
TGTGCCGGGGGGGAGGGTGCTTCACCCCTCCACTTT
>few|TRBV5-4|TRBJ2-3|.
CASSLDGTLTDTQYF
TGTGCCAGCAGCTTGGACGGGACACTGACTGATACGCAGTATTTT
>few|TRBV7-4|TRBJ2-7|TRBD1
CASSFRRGRGTGDKRVEQYF
TGTGCCAGCAGCTTTCGTAGGGGCCGCGGGACAGGGGATAAGAGGGTCGAGCAGTACTTC
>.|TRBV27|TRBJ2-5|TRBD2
CASNYLAGGPETQYF
TGTGCCAGCAATTATCTAGCGGGGGGGCCAGAGACCCAGTACTTC
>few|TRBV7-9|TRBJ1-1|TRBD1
CASSRPGDRGRENTEAFF
TGTGCCAGCAGCCGACCGGGTGACAGGGGGCGGGAGAACACTGAAGCTTTCTTT
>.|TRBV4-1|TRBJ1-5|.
CASSQDGHPSNQPQHF
TGCGCCAGCAGCCAAGATGGACACCCTAGCAATCAGCCCCAGCATTTT
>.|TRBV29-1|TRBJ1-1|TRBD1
CSAMTWTGNTEAFF
TGCAGCGCCATGACTTGGACAGGGAACACTGAAGCTTTCTTT
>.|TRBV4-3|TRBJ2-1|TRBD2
CASSQDQLLGSGSFRYEQFF
TGCGCCAGCAGCCAAGACCAACTCCTTGGTAGCGGGAGTTTTCGGTATGAGCAGTTCTTC
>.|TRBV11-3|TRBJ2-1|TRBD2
CASSPGLAGEADNEQFF
TGTGCCAGCAGCCCGGGACTAGCGGGAGAGGCGGACAATGAGCAGTTCTTC
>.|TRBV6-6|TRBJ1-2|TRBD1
CASSTYDRDYGYTF
TGTGCCAGCAGTACATACGACAGGGACTATGGCTACACCTTC
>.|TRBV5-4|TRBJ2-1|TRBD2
CASSETSFSYNEQFF
TGTGCCAGCAGCGAGACTAGCTTCTCCTACAATGAGCAGTTCTTC
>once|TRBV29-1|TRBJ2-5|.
CSTDHLVREQYF
TGCAGCACCGACCACCTGGTGAGGGAGCAGTACTTC
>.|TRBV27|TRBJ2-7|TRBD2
CASSASGGVVIYEQYF
TGTGCCAGCAGTGCTAGCGGGGGGGTTGTTATCTACGAGCAGTACTTC
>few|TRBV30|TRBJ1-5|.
CAWSQDLGNQPQHF
TGTGCCTGGAGTCAGGATTTAGGCAATCAGCCCCAGCATTTT
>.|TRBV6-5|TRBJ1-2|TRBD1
CASSYAQGDYGYTF
TGTGCCAGCAGTTACGCTCAGGGGGACTATGGCTACACCTTC
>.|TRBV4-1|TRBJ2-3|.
CASSQALRAQGDTQYF
TGCGCCAGCAGCCAAGCTTTGAGGGCCCAAGGGGATACGCAGTATTTT
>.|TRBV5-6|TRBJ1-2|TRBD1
CASSYGTGFYGYTF
TGTGCCAGCAGCTACGGGACAGGTTTCTATGGCTACACCTTC
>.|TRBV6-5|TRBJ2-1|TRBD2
CASSYEGLALNNEQFF
TGTGCCAGCAGTTACGAAGGACTAGCGCTTAACAATGAGCAGTTCTTC
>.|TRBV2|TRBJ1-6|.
CASSERGSSYNSPLHF
TGTGCCAGCAGTGAAAGGGGGAGCTCCTATAATTCACCCCTCCACTTT
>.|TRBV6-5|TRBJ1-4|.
CASRRGAEKLFF
TGTGCCAGCAGACGGGGTGCGGAAAAACTGTTTTTT
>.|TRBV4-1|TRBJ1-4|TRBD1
CASSHGRAGQGNEKLFF
TGCGCCAGCAGCCATGGCAGGGCGGGACAGGGTAATGAAAAACTGTTTTTT
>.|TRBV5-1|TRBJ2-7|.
CASSLQSTGTYEQYF
TGCGCCAGCAGCCTGCAGAGCACAGGGACCTACGAGCAGTACTTC
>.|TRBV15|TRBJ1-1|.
CATSRGGGLGTEAFF
TGTGCCACCAGCAGAGGGGGGGGGCTGGGAACTGAAGCTTTCTTT
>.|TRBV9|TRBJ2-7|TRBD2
CASSVVASGPYEQYF
TGTGCCAGCAGCGTAGTGGCTAGCGGGCCCTACGAGCAGTACTTC
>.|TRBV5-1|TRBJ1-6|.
CASSQTDNNSPLHF
TGCGCCAGCAGCCAGACAGACAATAATTCACCCCTCCACTTT
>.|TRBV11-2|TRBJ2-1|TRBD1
CASRPLGTAPYNEQFF
TGTGCCAGCAGACCCCTTGGGACAGCGCCCTACAATGAGCAGTTCTTC
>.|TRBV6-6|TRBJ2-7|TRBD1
CASSYPGQRYEQYF
TGTGCCAGCAGTTACCCGGGACAGCGCTACGAGCAGTACTTC
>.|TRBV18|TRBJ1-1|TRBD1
CASSDQLGQGNTEAFF
TGTGCCAGCTCAGACCAGTTGGGACAGGGTAACACTGAAGCTTTCTTT
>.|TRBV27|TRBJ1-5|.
CASSSRTSNQPQHF
TGTGCCAGCAGTTCCCGAACAAGCAATCAGCCCCAGCATTTT